Presented here are 24 T cell receptor beta chains from one specimen sequenced in a study of T cell responses to AZD1222 COVID-19 vaccine. Produced via immunoSEQ multiplex PCR; TCRdb's table is partial and in-frame only. This table has about 94,000 clones, about 88% appearing once. The sequenced sample was peripheral blood, obtained on day 0 of AZD1222 vaccination. The receptors shown here come from an adult in good health.

This clone was picked up one time. The rearrangement joins TRBV24-1 to TRBJ2-5; 9 bases are shared with TRBD2. Germline loops: CDR1 KGHDR, CDR2 SFDVKD. The CDR3 consists of 16 residues. V gave up 1 base and J gave up 0 bases; unmatched junction bases: 2. CDR3 DNA: TGTGCCACCAGTGATTTAAGCGGGGGGCACCAAGAGACCCAGTACTTC. Protein sequence: CATSDLSGGHQETQYF.

This chain joins TRBV28 and TRBJ2-7; D possibly uses TRBD1 or TRBD2 (5 bases each). The CDR3 extends over 16 amino acids. From germline, CDR1 is MDHEN and CDR2 SYDVKM. V dropped 6 bases and J dropped 2 bases, with 20 bases sitting between them. This CDR3 reads CASRKRGGDRPYEQYF. DNA for the CDR3: TGTGCCAGCAGGAAAAGGGGTGGGGACCGACCCTACGAGCAGTACTTC.

V is TRBV5-1 and J is TRBJ1-1, with D unresolved. Trimming shortened V by 0 bases and J by 1 base, and 10 bases separated the two germline ends. Per germline, CDR1 SGHRS and CDR2 YFSETQ. CDR3 length: 15 residues. CDR3 in DNA: TGCGCCAGCAGCTTGGATCGACCGCCGAACACTGAAGCTTTCTTT. This gives the protein CASSLDRPPNTEAFF. Together with reference TRBV5-1 and TRBJ1-1, the CDR3 gives the full variable domain: KAGVTQTPRYLIKTRGQQVTLSCSPISGHRSVSWYQQTPGQGLQFLFEYFSETQRNKGNFPGRFSGRQFSNSRSEMNVSTLELGDSALYLCASSLDRPPNTEAFFGQGTRLTVV.

In this sample, this clone turned up once. The chain couples TRBV24-1 to TRBJ2-2; TRBD1 matches 9 bases. The length of the CDR3 is 16 residues. Germline lookup yields CDR1 KGHDR and CDR2 SFDVKD. V was pared by 3 bases and J by 1 base, with 2 bases of the junction left unmatched. The CDR3 spells CATSDTDRGNTGELFF. For the CDR3, the DNA is TGTGCCACCAGTGATACGGACAGGGGGAACACCGGGGAGCTGTTTTTT.

The genes are TRBV5-5 and TRBJ1-2, with D perhaps TRBD1 (5 bases). Germline CDR1 SGHKS, CDR2 YYEKEE (reference sequence). V gave up 2 bases and J gave up 4 bases, with 15 bases separating them. CDR3 length equals 15 residues. For the CDR3, the DNA is TGTGCCAGCAGCTTAGGTCAGGGAGGATCCTATGGCTACACCTTC. Protein: CASSLGQGGSYGYTF.

V and J are TRBV3-1 (or the pseudogene TRBV3-2) and TRBJ1-3, with unresolved D. Trimming stripped 4 bases from V and 0 bases from J, with 7 bases between. The germline V gene has CDR1 LGHDT and CDR2 YNNKEL (reference sequence). The CDR3 runs 14 residues. The DNA of the CDR3 is TGTGCCAGCAGCCGCTCAGCCTCTGGAAACACCATATATTTT. This translates into CASSRSASGNTIYF.

This clone has only one observation. The CDR3 loop reads CASSLKRGVRTDTQYF. In nucleotides, the CDR3 is TGTGCCAGCAGCTTGAAAAGGGGGGTTAGGACAGATACGCAGTATTTT. The V and J genes are TRBV5-4 and TRBJ2-3; possibly TRBD1 or TRBD2 for D (6 bases each). Germline values: CDR1 SGHNT, CDR2 YYREEE (reference sequence). Trimming removed 1 base at V and 3 bases at J, with 15 bases between. The CDR3 covers 16 residues.

The chain uses TRBV20-1 and TRBJ1-1, with 7 bases matching TRBD1. The V segment lost 6 bases and the J segment 11 bases; nucleotides outside the gene matches: 9. Germline CDR1 is DFQATT and CDR2 is SNEGSKA (reference sequence). The CDR3 is made up of 11 amino acids. CDR3 in amino acids: CSAGQGVRAFF. As DNA, the CDR3 is TGCAGTGCGGGTCAGGGGGTTAGGGCTTTCTTT.

The J gene is TRBJ2-1, the V gene TRBV12-5; TRBD1 might be the D (5 bases). Germline loops: CDR1 LGHNT, CDR2 FRNRAP. This CDR3 contains 17 residues. The germline V and J ends were trimmed by 1 base and 0 bases, with 13 bases remaining between them. In nucleotides, the CDR3 is TGTGCTAGTGGTTTGGATCCAGGGTCAAGCTCCTACAATGAGCAGTTCTTC. Protein sequence: CASGLDPGSSSYNEQFF.

The V and J genes are TRBV2 and TRBJ2-5; possibly TRBD2 for D (5 bases). The CDR3 consists of 13 residues. V lost 8 bases and J lost 0, with 10 bases in between. From germline, CDR1 is SNHLY and CDR2 FYNNEI. The CDR3 nucleotides are TGTGCCAGCGAAACGGGATACCAAGAGACCCAGTACTTC. As protein: CASETGYQETQYF. Together with reference TRBV2 and TRBJ2-5, the CDR3 gives the full variable domain: EPEVTQTPSHQVTQMGQEVILRCVPISNHLYFYWYRQILGQKVEFLVSFYNNEISEKSEIFDDQFSVERPDGSNFTLKIRSTKLEDSAMYFCASETGYQETQYFGPGTRLLVL.

In this sample, this clone turned up once. V gene TRBV7-2 combines with J gene TRBJ2-7; TRBD1 matches at 8 bases. The trim removed 3 bases at V and 4 bases at J, leaving 5 bases unmatched. Per germline, CDR1 SGHTA and CDR2 FQGNSA. The CDR3 extends over 14 amino acids. The CDR3 loop is CASSLTTGVYEQYF. CDR3 nucleotides: TGTGCCAGCAGCTTGACGACAGGGGTATACGAGCAGTACTTC.

The chain combines TRBV5-1 with TRBJ1-4; 9 positions agree with TRBD1. From germline, CDR1 is SGHRS and CDR2 YFSETQ. There are 15 residues in the CDR3. Unmatched junction bases numbered 3, after V lost 2 bases and J lost 4 bases. The CDR3 DNA reads TGCGCCAGCAGCTTAGGGACAGGGAGTAATGAAAAACTGTTTTTT. Its translation is CASSLGTGSNEKLFF.

The gene calls are TRBV19 and TRBJ1-4; 8 nucleotides line up with TRBD1. From germline, CDR1 is LNHDA and CDR2 SQIVND (reference sequence). The CDR3 runs to 17 residues. The ends lost 5 bases at V and 2 bases at J; junction bases unmatched: 10. The CDR3 loop reads CASSRQGRSSTNEKLFF. DNA of the CDR3: TGTGCCAGTAGTCGACAGGGGCGGTCTTCCACTAATGAAAAACTGTTTTTT.

In its sample, this clone was seen once. The chain has TRBV4-1 and TRBJ1-2; D unresolved. CDR3 length: 15 residues. V was clipped by 5 bases and J by 4 bases, with 17 bases between them. Germline assignment: CDR1 MGHRA and CDR2 YSYEKL. The CDR3 here is CASSVYAEDSYGYTF. Written as DNA, the CDR3 is TGCGCCAGCAGCGTCTACGCGGAGGACTCCTATGGCTACACCTTC.

This rearrangement joins TRBV19 to TRBJ1-5; D is possibly TRBD1 (6 bases). The germline CDR1 and CDR2 sequences are LNHDA and SQIVND (reference sequence). Trimming took off 5 bases at V and 5 bases at J, with 7 bases between the two ends. This CDR3 spans 12 amino acids. CDR3 bases: TGTGCCAGTAGTTGGACAGATCAGCCCCAGCATTTT. It codes for CASSWTDQPQHF.

The V and J genes are TRBV3-1 (or the pseudogene TRBV3-2) and TRBJ1-5, with D tentatively TRBD1 (5 bases). Germline assignment: CDR1 LGHDT and CDR2 YNNKEL (reference sequence). V was pared by 11 bases and J by 0 bases, with 23 bases between. This CDR3 region has 17 residues. DNA for the CDR3: TGTGCCGGGTGGAGAGCTGGGGGATCCTATAGCAATCAGCCCCAGCATTTT. Amino acid sequence: CAGWRAGGSYSNQPQHF.

This chain joins TRBV5-1 and TRBJ2-7; TRBD1 agrees at 8 bases. The germline V gene encodes CDR1 SGHRS and CDR2 YFSETQ. The CDR3 loop spans 15 amino acids. Trimming cost V 3 bases and J 5 bases; bases outside gene matches: 10. In DNA, the CDR3 is TGCGCCAGCAGCTATTTCGCGGACAGGGATAACGAGCAGTACTTC. This encodes CASSYFADRDNEQYF.

The chain uses TRBV19 and TRBJ2-1; 8 positions match TRBD2. The CDR3 is 15 residues long. Germline-derived CDR1 and CDR2 are LNHDA and SQIVND (reference sequence). With 7 bases clipped from V and 2 bases from J, the junction kept 7 bases outside the gene matches. In nucleotides, the CDR3 is TGTGCCAGTAAGGAGCGGGGGAGCACCTACAATGAGCAGTTCTTC. Translated: CASKERGSTYNEQFF.

The CDR3 region is CASSLMQFGYTF. CDR3 DNA sequence: TGTGCCAGCAGTTTGATGCAATTTGGCTACACCTTC. The V gene is TRBV28, the J gene TRBJ1-2; D ambiguous. Trimming cost V 3 bases and J 7 bases, with 9 bases left between them. The germline V gene encodes CDR1 MDHEN and CDR2 SYDVKM. The CDR3 runs to 12 residues.

The rearrangement joins TRBV19 to TRBJ2-1; 11 bases match TRBD1. This CDR3 spans 15 amino acids. V was clipped by 3 bases and J by 6 bases; unmatched bases: 4. Germline CDR1 LNHDA, CDR2 SQIVND (reference sequence). CDR3 in amino acids: CASSMGQGEANEQFF. The CDR3 DNA follows: TGTGCCAGTAGTATGGGACAGGGGGAGGCCAATGAGCAGTTCTTC.

This chain links TRBV19 with TRBJ1-1; D may be TRBD1 (5 bases). Germline lookup yields CDR1 LNHDA and CDR2 SQIVND (reference sequence). Trimming stripped 5 bases from V and 0 bases from J, with 7 bases between. The CDR3 contains 13 residues. The DNA for the CDR3 is TGTGCCAGTAGTTCGACAGTGAACACTGAAGCTTTCTTT. Translated: CASSSTVNTEAFF. Based on the CDR3 plus reference TRBV19 and TRBJ1-1, the full variable domain is DGGITQSPKYLFRKEGQNVTLSCEQNLNHDAMYWYRQDPGQGLRLIYYSQIVNDFQKGDIAEGYSVSREKKESFPLTVTSAQKNPTAFYLCASSSTVNTEAFFGQGTRLTVV.

The chain couples TRBV5-1 to TRBJ1-6; 9 bases agree with TRBD1. Germline V CDR1 and CDR2: SGHRS, YFSETQ. The V gene end was trimmed by 4 bases and the J gene end by 8 bases; junction bases not matched to a gene: 7. The CDR3 runs 15 residues. CDR3 nucleotide sequence: TGCGCCAGCAGCGGGGACAGGGTCGGAGATTCACCCCTCCACTTT. Encoded protein: CASSGDRVGDSPLHF.

The chain links TRBV6-5 to TRBJ1-2; weak D call: TRBD1 (6 bases). Per the germline V gene, CDR1 is MNHEY and CDR2 is SVGAGI. Trimming pared 6 bases from V and 8 bases from J, leaving 16 bases between. The CDR3 contains 13 residues. The DNA of the CDR3 is TGTGCCAGCAGACCTGACAGGTTTGAGGGCTACACCTTC. As protein: CASRPDRFEGYTF.

The gene calls are TRBV28 and TRBJ1-2, with D perhaps TRBD1 (5 bases). The CDR3 contains 14 residues. From germline, CDR1 is MDHEN and CDR2 SYDVKM. V lost 5 bases and J lost 0, with 10 bases in between. The CDR3 here is CASSAGLSNYGYTF. CDR3 in DNA: TGTGCCAGCAGTGCAGGGTTGTCTAACTATGGCTACACCTTC.